This is a list of T cell receptor beta chains from one sample in a study of beta chain features in type 1 diabetes. Clones were read by immunoSEQ multiplex PCR, and TCRdb kept only the in-frame ones, dropping some. In the table there are about 140,000 clones, roughly 9.7% of which are singletons. The sample comprised central memory CD4+ T cells from blood. These receptors were taken from a woman aged 40 to 50 in good health. Both conserved end residues are part of each CDR3. A D gene is named only where the DNA matches it firmly. Clone size is shown for a subset of rows, as once, few, many or a class of expanded clone.

clone size	V gene	J gene	CDR3 length	D gene	CDR3 protein	CDR3 DNA
few	TRBV5-1	TRBJ2-5	18	TRBD2	CASSAGTSGGDYQETQYF	TGCGCCAGCAGCGCTGGGACTAGCGGGGGGGATTACCAAGAGACCCAGTACTTC
NA	TRBV11-2	TRBJ2-1	17	TRBD2	CASSLGIRAGDYNEQFF	TGTGCCAGCAGCTTAGGTATCCGAGCGGGGGATTACAATGAGCAGTTCTTC
NA	TRBV4-1	TRBJ2-3	17	TRBD2	CASSQDSGSGGTDTQYF	TGCGCCAGCAGCCAAGACTCCGGGAGCGGGGGCACAGATACGCAGTATTTT
many	TRBV6-6	TRBJ2-2	15	NA	CASSPGHSNTGELFF	TGTGCCAGCAGCCCCGGTCATTCGAACACCGGGGAGCTGTTTTTT
NA	TRBV10-3	TRBJ1-5	12	NA	CAISATTQPQHF	TGTGCCATCAGTGCTACTACTCAGCCCCAGCATTTT
NA	TRBV5-6	TRBJ2-7	15	TRBD1	CASSLGDREGYEQYF	TGTGCCAGCAGCTTGGGGGACAGGGAGGGCTACGAGCAGTACTTC
few	TRBV28	TRBJ1-6	15	TRBD1	CASSPPGTDNSPLHF	TGTGCCAGCAGTCCCCCCGGGACAGATAATTCACCCCTCCACTTT
few	TRBV7-8	TRBJ2-2	15	NA	CASSLASSGEGELFF	TGTGCCAGCAGCTTAGCGTCATCGGGGGAAGGGGAGCTGTTTTTT
few	TRBV5-1	TRBJ1-1	14	NA	CASSLRRVHTEAFF	TGCGCCAGCAGCTTGAGGCGGGTCCACACTGAAGCTTTCTTT
NA	TRBV27	TRBJ2-7	16	TRBD2	CASSFGVVRGGREQYF	TGTGCCAGCAGTTTCGGTGTCGTTCGGGGGGGTCGCGAGCAGTACTTC
few	TRBV27	TRBJ2-2	16	NA	CASSRGQFANTGELFF	TGTGCCAGCAGTCGAGGACAGTTCGCGAACACCGGGGAGCTGTTTTTT
few	TRBV19	TRBJ2-1	15	TRBD2	CASSRGAGVYNEQFF	TGTGCCAGTAGTAGAGGAGCGGGAGTCTACAATGAGCAGTTCTTC
NA	TRBV27	TRBJ1-1	16	TRBD1	CASSLSGTGRRTEAFF	TGTGCCAGCAGTTTGTCCGGGACAGGGAGGAGAACTGAAGCTTTCTTT
few	TRBV19	TRBJ1-1	18	NA	CASSKRLGRTVMNTEAFF	TGTGCCAGTAGTAAGCGACTTGGTCGGACAGTCATGAACACTGAAGCTTTCTTT
few	TRBV6-1	TRBJ1-5	15	TRBD1	CASRPTGDSNQPQHF	TGTGCCAGCAGACCGACAGGGGATAGCAATCAGCCCCAGCATTTT
NA	TRBV11-2	TRBJ2-6	17	NA	CASSFGVTASGANVLTF	TGTGCCAGCAGCTTTGGAGTTACCGCCTCTGGGGCCAACGTCCTGACTTTC
NA	TRBV14	TRBJ2-7	12	NA	CASSHGTTRQYF	TGTGCCAGCAGCCATGGTACTACGAGGCAGTACTTC
NA	TRBV5-6	TRBJ1-6	13	NA	CASSWNRDSPLHF	TGTGCCAGCAGCTGGAACAGGGATTCACCCCTCCACTTT
NA	TRBV7-8	TRBJ1-2	15	TRBD1	CASSTPDRVDYGYTF	TGTGCCAGCAGCACCCCGGACAGGGTCGACTATGGCTACACCTTC
NA	TRBV7-8	TRBJ2-5	13	NA	CASSFQVGETQYF	TGTGCCAGCAGCTTTCAGGTTGGGGAGACCCAGTACTTC
many	TRBV7-2	TRBJ2-7	12	NA	CASSFPTGEQYF	TGTGCCAGCAGCTTCCCCACAGGAGAGCAGTACTTC
few	TRBV19	TRBJ1-6	13	NA	CASSGGAGSPLHF	TGTGCCAGTAGTGGAGGGGCAGGTTCACCCCTCCACTTT
many	TRBV2	TRBJ1-4	15	NA	CASSGSGVTNEKLFF	TGTGCCAGCAGTGGATCAGGGGTTACTAATGAAAAACTGTTTTTT
few	TRBV5-5	TRBJ2-5	15	TRBD2	CASISGLGNKETQYF	TGTGCCAGCATCTCGGGACTAGGGAATAAAGAGACCCAGTACTTC
few	TRBV7-2	TRBJ1-2	14	TRBD1	CASSSRTGEEGYTF	TGTGCCAGCAGCTCGCGGACAGGGGAAGAGGGCTACACCTTC
few	TRBV5-4	TRBJ2-4	14	NA	CASSLLGEENIQYF	TGTGCCAGCAGCTTACTGGGTGAGGAAAACATTCAGTACTTC
few	TRBV6-5	TRBJ2-7	14	TRBD1	CASSPSTGSYEQYF	TGTGCCAGCAGCCCCTCGACAGGGTCCTACGAGCAGTACTTC